In its sample, the clone carrying this T cell receptor beta chain was seen a few times. Its antigen is unidentified. TCRdb itself ran the RT-PCR reads through MiXCR, one entry per CDR3 protein. In the table there are around 710,000 distinct CDR3 sequences, about 15% of which are singletons. The V gene's germline CDR1 is MNHEY and CDR2 SMNVEV (reference sequence). This CDR3 has 14 amino acids. Trimming removed 2 bases at V and 10 bases at J, with 14 bases between. The data stem from a study of response to subunit inactivated influenza vaccine. Study conclusions and caveats: Few new T cells, the authors suggested, are recruited by each seasonal influenza vaccination.

This rearrangement joins TRBV27 to TRBJ2-2; D is uncertain. Source: PBMCs from blood, taken 14 to 15 days before vaccination. This sequence originates from a man in his fifties who received an inactivated influenza vaccine. The CDR3 DNA is TGTGCCAGCAGTTTAGGGCCGGCACTCGCGGAGCTGTTTTTT. The encoded protein is CASSLGPALAELFF.